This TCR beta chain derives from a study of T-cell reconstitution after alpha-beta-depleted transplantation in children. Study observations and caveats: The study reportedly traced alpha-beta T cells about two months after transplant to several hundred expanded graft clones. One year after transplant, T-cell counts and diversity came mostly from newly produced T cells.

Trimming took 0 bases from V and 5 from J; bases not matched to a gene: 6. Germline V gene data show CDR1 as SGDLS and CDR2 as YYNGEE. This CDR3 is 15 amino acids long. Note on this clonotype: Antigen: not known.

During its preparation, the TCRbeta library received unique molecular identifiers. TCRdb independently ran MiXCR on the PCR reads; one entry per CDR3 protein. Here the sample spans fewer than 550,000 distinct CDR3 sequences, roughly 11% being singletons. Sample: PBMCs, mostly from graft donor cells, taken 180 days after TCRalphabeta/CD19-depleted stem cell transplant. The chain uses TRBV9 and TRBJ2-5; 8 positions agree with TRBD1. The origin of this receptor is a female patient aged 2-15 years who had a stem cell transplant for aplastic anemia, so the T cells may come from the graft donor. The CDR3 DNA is TGTGCCAGCAGCGTAGGGGCAGGGGGCATGGAGACCCAGTACTTC. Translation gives CASSVGAGGMETQYF.